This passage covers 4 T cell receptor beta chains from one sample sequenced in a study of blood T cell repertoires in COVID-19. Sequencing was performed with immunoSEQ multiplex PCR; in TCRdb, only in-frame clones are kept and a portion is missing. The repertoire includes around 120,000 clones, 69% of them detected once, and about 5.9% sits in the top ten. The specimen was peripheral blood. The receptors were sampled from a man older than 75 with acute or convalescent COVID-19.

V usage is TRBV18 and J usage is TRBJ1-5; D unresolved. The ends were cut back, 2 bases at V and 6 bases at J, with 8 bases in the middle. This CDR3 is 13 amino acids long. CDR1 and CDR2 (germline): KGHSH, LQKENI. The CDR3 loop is CASSPGSGQPQHF. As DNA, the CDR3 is TGTGCCAGCTCACCAGGGAGCGGTCAGCCCCAGCATTTT.

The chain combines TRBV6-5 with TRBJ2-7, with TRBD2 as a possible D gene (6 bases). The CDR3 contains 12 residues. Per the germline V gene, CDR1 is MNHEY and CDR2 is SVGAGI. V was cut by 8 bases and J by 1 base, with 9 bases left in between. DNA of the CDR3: TGTGCCAGCGGGAGGCCATCCTACGAGCAGTACTTC. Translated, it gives CASGRPSYEQYF.

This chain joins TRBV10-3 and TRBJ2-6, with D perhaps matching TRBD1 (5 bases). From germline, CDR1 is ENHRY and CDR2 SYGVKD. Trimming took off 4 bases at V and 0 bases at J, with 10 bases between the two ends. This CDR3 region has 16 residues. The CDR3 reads CAISATGFSGANVLTF. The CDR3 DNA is TGTGCCATCAGTGCAACAGGCTTCTCTGGGGCCAACGTCCTGACTTTC.

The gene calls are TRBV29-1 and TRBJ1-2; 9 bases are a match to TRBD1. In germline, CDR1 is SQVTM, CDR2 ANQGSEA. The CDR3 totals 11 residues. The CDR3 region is CCTQGAGGYTF. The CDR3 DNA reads TGCTGCACACAGGGGGCTGGAGGCTACACCTTC.